The TCR beta chain under discussion was sequenced for a study of patients and donors after allogeneic stem cell transplantation. In this sample, this clonotype turned up a few times. V lost 3 bases, J lost 2 bases, and 10 bases lay in between. CDR3 size: 16 residues. Germline CDR1 and CDR2: KGHDR and SFDVKD. TCRdb ran MiXCR on the RT-PCR reads and lists one entry per CDR3 protein. Among 900,000 to 1,000,000 distinct CDR3 sequences listed, about 20% were seen once. V gene TRBV24-1 combines with J gene TRBJ2-6; a weak D match, TRBD1 (6 bases). The sequence was obtained from a human donor who was either an allogeneic HSCT recipient or a stem cell or donor lymphocyte infusion donor (not recorded which). It is not recorded whose cells these are; they may come from a transplant donor. The sequenced material came from blood, either unsorted or a sorted T cell fraction (not recorded which). The chain's CDR3 is CATSDRSGAGANVLTF. The CDR3 region has the DNA TGTGCCACCAGTGATCGATCAGGGGCTGGGGCCAACGTCCTGACTTTC.